This T cell receptor (beta chain) was sequenced for a study of CD8 T cells in ankylosing spondylitis. Germline V gene sequence: CDR1 SGHTA, CDR2 FQGNSA. Between the trimmed V and J ends, which lost 7 bases and 8 bases, there was a span of 24 bases. CDR3 length: 16 amino acids. TCRdb called the 5' RACE reads again in MiXCR, with one record for every CDR3 protein. The data contain 85,000 to 100,000 distinct CDR3 sequences, 8% to 10% of them singletons. On this clonotype: Its target is unknown.

Study-wide findings and caveats: Disease-associated clones were reportedly significantly overrepresented in matched ankylosing spondylitis synovial fluid. Earlier authors reported some of these motif variants in reactive arthritis synovial fluid and blood. What appeared characteristic of ankylosing spondylitis blood was a TCR beta motif of eight highly homologous variants.

Input material: blood, either unsorted or a sorted T cell fraction (not recorded which). This TCR came from a male donor with ankylosing spondylitis or in good health (not recorded which). The gene calls are TRBV7-2 and TRBJ1-3, with D uncertain. Here the CDR3 reads CASNRFGQAQGHTIYF. The CDR3 DNA reads TGTGCCAGCAACCGATTCGGCCAGGCCCAAGGGCACACCATATATTTT.